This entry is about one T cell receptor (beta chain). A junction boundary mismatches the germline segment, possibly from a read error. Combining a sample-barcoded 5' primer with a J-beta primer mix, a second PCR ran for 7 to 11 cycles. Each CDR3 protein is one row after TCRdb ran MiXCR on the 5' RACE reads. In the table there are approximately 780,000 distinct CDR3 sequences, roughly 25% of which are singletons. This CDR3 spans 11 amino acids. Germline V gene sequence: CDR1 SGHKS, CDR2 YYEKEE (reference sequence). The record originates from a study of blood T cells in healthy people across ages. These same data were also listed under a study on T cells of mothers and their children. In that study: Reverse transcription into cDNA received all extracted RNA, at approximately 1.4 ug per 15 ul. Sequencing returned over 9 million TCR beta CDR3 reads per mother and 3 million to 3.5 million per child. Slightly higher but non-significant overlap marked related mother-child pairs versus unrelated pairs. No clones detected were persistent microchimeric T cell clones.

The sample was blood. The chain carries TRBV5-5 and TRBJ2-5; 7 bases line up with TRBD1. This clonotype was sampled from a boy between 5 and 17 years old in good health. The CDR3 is CASSTGTVPFF. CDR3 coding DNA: TGTGCCAGCAGCACCGGGACAGTCCCGTTCTTC.